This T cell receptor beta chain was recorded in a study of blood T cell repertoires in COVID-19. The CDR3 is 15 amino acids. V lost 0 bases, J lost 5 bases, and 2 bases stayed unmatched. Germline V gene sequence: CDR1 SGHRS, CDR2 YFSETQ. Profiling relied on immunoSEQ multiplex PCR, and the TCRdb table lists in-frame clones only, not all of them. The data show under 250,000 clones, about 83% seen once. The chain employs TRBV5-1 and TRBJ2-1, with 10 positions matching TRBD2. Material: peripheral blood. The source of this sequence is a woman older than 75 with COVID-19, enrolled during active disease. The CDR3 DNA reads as TGCGCCAGCAGCTTGGCGGGACTAGCGAACAATGAGCAGTTCTTC. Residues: CASSLAGLANNEQFF.